The source of this TCR beta chain is a study of blood T cell repertoires in COVID-19. About the study: Nucleic acid was either cDNA or gDNA, and it came from T cells, B-cell-depleted T cells, or PBMCs.

CDR3 size: 14 residues. The V gene end was trimmed by 5 bases and the J gene end by 5 bases; junction bases not matched to a gene: 8. CDR1 and CDR2 from the germline V gene are SEHNR and FQNEAQ (reference sequence). Profiled with immunoSEQ multiplex PCR; TCRdb holds only in-frame clones, not every one. The sample has roughly 200,000 clones, roughly 80% seen once. The sample comprised peripheral blood. This receptor was identified in a man aged 60-69 years with acute or convalescent COVID-19. V and J are TRBV7-9 and TRBJ2-5; 7 positions match TRBD2. The CDR3 sequence is CASSLSGKEETQYF. In nucleotides, the CDR3 is TGTGCCAGCAGCCTAAGCGGGAAAGAGGAGACCCAGTACTTC.